This TCR beta chain is drawn from a study of cytomegalovirus exposure and HLA in healthy donors. Study context: Around 81% of 398 genotyped donors fell in the Caucasian-associated ancestry cluster.

Primers included in the PCR were 60 Vbeta and 13 Jbeta primers. Produced via immunoSEQ multiplex PCR; TCRdb's table is partial and in-frame only. The data hold some 170,000 clones, with 70% to 80% observed a single time. Notes on this clone: The antigen is undetermined.

Broader study findings: While the bulk of TCR sequences proved rare, some public TCRs turned up in many donors.

This CDR3 region has 14 residues. The germline gives CDR1 MNHEY, CDR2 SMNVEV (reference sequence). With V trimmed by 6 bases and J by 2 bases, 7 bases remained unmatched. This TCR was sampled from a young man in good health and CMV-seropositive. The chain employs TRBV27 and TRBJ2-7, with TRBD2 identical over 7 bases. What was sequenced was PBMCs. The CDR3 loop reads CASSQVGTTYEQYF. DNA for the CDR3: TGTGCCAGCAGCCAGGTCGGGACTACCTACGAGCAGTACTTC.